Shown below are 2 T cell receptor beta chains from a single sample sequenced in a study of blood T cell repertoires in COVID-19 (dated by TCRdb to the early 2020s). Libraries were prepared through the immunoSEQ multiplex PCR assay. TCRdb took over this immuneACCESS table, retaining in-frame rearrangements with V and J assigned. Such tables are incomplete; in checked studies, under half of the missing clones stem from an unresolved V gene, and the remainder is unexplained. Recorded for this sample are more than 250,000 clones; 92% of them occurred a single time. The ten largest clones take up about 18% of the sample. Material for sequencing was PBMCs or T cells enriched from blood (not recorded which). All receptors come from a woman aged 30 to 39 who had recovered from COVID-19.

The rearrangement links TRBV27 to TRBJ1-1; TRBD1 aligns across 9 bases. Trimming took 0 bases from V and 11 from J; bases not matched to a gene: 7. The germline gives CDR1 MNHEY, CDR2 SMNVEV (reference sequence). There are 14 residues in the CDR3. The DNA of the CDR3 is TGTGCCAGCAGTTTATCACCGGGGACAGGGTACGCTTTCTTT. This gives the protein CASSLSPGTGYAFF.

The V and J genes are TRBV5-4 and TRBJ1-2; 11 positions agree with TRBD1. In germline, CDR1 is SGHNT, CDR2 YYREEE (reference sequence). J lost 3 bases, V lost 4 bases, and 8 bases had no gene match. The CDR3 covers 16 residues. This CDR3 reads CASSEWTGGAYYGYTF. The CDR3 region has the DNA TGTGCCAGCAGCGAGTGGACAGGGGGCGCGTACTATGGCTACACCTTC.